The 23 T cell receptor beta chains in this list originate from one sample, sequenced in a study of T cell repertoires in cytomegalovirus infection. TCRdb reanalysed the reads using MiXCR and keeps one entry per CDR3 protein. This sample has some 390,000 distinct CDR3 sequences, with 15% to 20% found just once. Specimen: PBMCs. Receptor source: a human donor in good health (CMV status not recorded). Some clones in this sample may be carry-over from other donors' samples.

As regards this clonotype: A read error may be the cause here, since a much bigger clone is one base away. No conserved phenylalanine or tryptophan is present at the end of the CDR3, so a read error is the likely explanation. This chain connects TRBV7-2 to TRBJ2-1; D is tentatively TRBD1 or TRBD2 (6 bases each). The V end was cut by 0 bases, the J end by 8 bases, with 23 bases between. The CDR3 spans 18 residues. Germline values: CDR1 SGHTA, CDR2 FQGNSA. CDR3 in DNA: TGTGCCAGCAGCTTAGCGGAGGGGGACCGGACTCTCCCGGATGAGCAGTTCTTA. Its protein product is CASSLAEGDRTLPDEQFL.

The table lists this clonotype with a few counts. The chain combines TRBV7-2 with TRBJ1-2; TRBD1 matches 7 bases. CDR3 length: 14 residues. Germline V gives CDR1 SGHTA, CDR2 FQGNSA. J was trimmed by 3 bases and V by 4 bases; bases with no gene match: 5. CDR3 protein: CASSSTGLDYGYTF. The CDR3, as DNA: TGTGCCAGCAGCTCGACAGGGCTGGACTATGGCTACACCTTC.

This clonotype was detected only a few times. The chain employs TRBV7-9 and TRBJ1-2; D gene ambiguous. Germline V lookup: CDR1 SEHNR, CDR2 FQNEAQ (reference sequence). V lost 0 bases to trimming and J lost 3 bases, with 14 bases between them. This CDR3 has 16 residues. The CDR3 nucleotides are TGTGCCAGCAGCTTAGCTGGGGAGGCAGTACACTATGGCTACACCTTC. As protein: CASSLAGEAVHYGYTF. Supplemented by reference TRBV7-9 and TRBJ1-2, the full variable domain reads DTGVSQNPRHKITKRGQNVTFRCDPISEHNRLYWYRQTLGQGPEFLTYFQNEAQLEKSRLLSDRFSAERPKGSFSTLEIQRTEQGDSAMYLCASSLAGEAVHYGYTFGSGTRLTVV.

The chain combines TRBV20-1 with TRBJ2-6, with D perhaps matching TRBD1 (6 bases). Trimming took 6 bases from V and 0 from J, leaving 18 bases between them. CDR3 length equals 17 residues. Germline V gene data show CDR1 as DFQATT and CDR2 as SNEGSKA (reference sequence). In DNA, the CDR3 is TGCAGTGCCCCGAATCGAGGACAGAACTCTGGGGCCAACGTCCTGACTTTC. Translation: CSAPNRGQNSGANVLTF.

This clonotype was detected a few times. This chain connects TRBV28 to TRBJ1-5; D gene ambiguous. CDR1 and CDR2 (germline): MDHEN, SYDVKM. V gave up 1 base and J gave up 1 base, with 11 bases separating them. This CDR3 is built from 16 residues. DNA of the CDR3: TGTGCCAGCAGTTTATTAGCCTTGGGAAGCAATCAGCCCCAGCATTTT. The encoded protein is CASSLLALGSNQPQHF.

The chain recombines TRBV7-9 with TRBJ1-4, with 9 bases fitting TRBD1. The CDR3 covers 15 residues. Germline CDR1 reads SEHNR; CDR2 reads FQNEAQ (reference sequence). The V and J ends lost 2 bases and 8 bases, in that order; junction bases with no gene match: 6. Here the CDR3 DNA reads TGTGCCAGCAGCTTATGGGGACAGGGACACGAAAAACTGTTTTTT. Its translation: CASSLWGQGHEKLFF.

The genes are TRBV6-1 and TRBJ1-2; tentative D call: TRBD1 (5 bases). Germline V lookup: CDR1 MNHNS, CDR2 SASEGT. The CDR3 loop spans 16 amino acids. V gave up 5 bases and J gave up 4 bases, with 20 bases separating them. The CDR3 protein is CASSLPGGGGTYGYTF. Here the CDR3 DNA reads TGTGCCAGCAGTCTCCCTGGTGGGGGAGGGACCTATGGCTACACCTTC.

This clonotype was counted only a few times. V is TRBV7-9 and J is TRBJ1-1; 8 nucleotides agree with TRBD1. The length of the CDR3 is 14 residues. V dropped 3 bases and J dropped 6; count of bases not matched to a gene: 6. Germline lookup yields CDR1 SEHNR and CDR2 FQNEAQ (reference sequence). This CDR3 is CASSFRTGWAEAFF. CDR3 coding DNA: TGTGCCAGCAGCTTCAGGACAGGGTGGGCTGAAGCTTTCTTT.

This clonotype was seen at least ten times. The chain has TRBV12-3 or TRBV12-4 and TRBJ1-2; D is undetermined. This CDR3 has 13 residues. The V end was cut by 6 bases, the J end by 5 bases, with 13 bases between. This CDR3 is CASSKTSSYGYTF. For the CDR3, the DNA is TGTGCCAGCAGCAAAACAAGCTCATATGGCTACACCTTC.

The table lists this clonotype with a few counts. The gene calls are TRBV12-3 or TRBV12-4 and TRBJ2-7; 8 positions match TRBD2. The CDR3 runs to 15 residues. With 2 bases clipped from V and 6 bases from J, the junction kept 9 bases outside the gene matches. The CDR3 sequence: CASSLSSGLGTEQYF. In DNA form, the CDR3 reads TGTGCCAGCAGTTTATCCTCGGGACTAGGTACCGAGCAGTACTTC.

The gene calls are TRBV6-2 or TRBV6-3 and TRBJ1-2; D is perhaps TRBD1 (6 bases). Trimming pared 6 bases from V and 6 bases from J, leaving 17 bases between. The CDR3 consists of 14 residues. Germline CDR1 MNHEY, CDR2 SVGEGT. CDR3 sequence (DNA): TGTGCCAGCAGCCAGATGGACAGACTTCATGGCTACACCTTC. Residues: CASSQMDRLHGYTF.

This sequence joins TRBV7-2 and TRBJ1-6; D is undetermined. The CDR3 length is 15 residues. Germline loops: CDR1 SGHTA, CDR2 FQGNSA. Trimming took 5 bases from V and 5 from J, leaving 13 bases between them. Here the CDR3 DNA reads TGTGCCAGCAGCCGACGATTATCCGATAATTCACCCCTCCACTTT. Protein: CASSRRLSDNSPLHF.

J is TRBJ1-1 and V is TRBV5-5; D uncertain. The CDR3 extends over 14 amino acids. V was shortened by 1 base and J by 3 bases, with 10 bases between the two germline ends. Germline V gene sequence: CDR1 SGHKS, CDR2 YYEKEE (reference sequence). The CDR3 is CASSLLTRDTEAFF. CDR3 nucleotide sequence: TGTGCCAGCAGCTTGCTGACCCGAGACACTGAAGCTTTCTTT.

This clonotype was observed a handful of times. This chain links TRBV7-2 with TRBJ2-7; D unclear. The V gene's germline CDR1 is SGHTA and CDR2 FQGNSA. CDR3 size: 13 residues. V was clipped by 3 bases and J by 5 bases, with 11 bases between them. CDR3 sequence reads: CASSFRAANEQYF. CDR3 bases: TGTGCCAGCAGCTTTCGGGCCGCAAACGAGCAGTACTTC.

This clonotype was picked up many times. CDR3 DNA: TGTGCCAGCAGCGTCAGGACCCAAGAGACCCAGTACTTC. This gives the protein CASSVRTQETQYF. The chain links TRBV7-2 to TRBJ2-5; D is unresolved. Germline lookup yields CDR1 SGHTA and CDR2 FQGNSA. Trimming left V 5 bases short and J 1 base short, with 8 bases between. CDR3 length equals 13 residues.

V usage is TRBV9 and J usage is TRBJ2-7, with a weak D call TRBD1 (6 bases). V lost 0 bases to trimming and J lost 2 bases, with 21 bases between them. Germline V CDR1 and CDR2: SGDLS, YYNGEE. The CDR3 length is 18 residues. The DNA of the CDR3 is TGTGCCAGCAGCGTAGGCGTTTCTCTCAAGGACAGAACCTACGAGCAGTACTTC. It yields the protein CASSVGVSLKDRTYEQYF.

This clonotype appeared many times. CDR3 region: CASSPGLKEKNIQYF. DNA of the CDR3: TGTGCCAGCAGTCCGGGACTAAAGGAAAAAAACATTCAGTACTTC. The chain couples TRBV14 to TRBJ2-4; 7 bases agree with TRBD2. Germline V gene data show CDR1 as SGHDN and CDR2 as FVKESK. Losses at the gene ends were 6 bases for V and 4 bases for J; bases not matched to a gene: 9. The CDR3 has 15 amino acids. Full variable domain (rest looked up from reference TRBV14 and TRBJ2-4): EAGVTQFPSHSVIEKGQTVTLRCDPISGHDNLYWYRRVMGKEIKFLLHFVKESKQDESGMPNNRFLAERTGGTYSTLKVQPAELEDSGVYFCASSPGLKEKNIQYFGAGTRLSVL.

This clonotype was seen a handful of times. The chain joins TRBV28 to TRBJ2-1, with no clear D. Germline V gene data show CDR1 as MDHEN and CDR2 as SYDVKM. Trimming left V 6 bases short and J 5 bases short, with 14 bases between. This CDR3 is built from 14 residues. The chain's CDR3 is CASRAISENNEQFF. The CDR3 nucleotides are TGTGCCAGCAGGGCAATCTCCGAGAACAATGAGCAGTTCTTC.

The chain links TRBV12-3 or TRBV12-4 to TRBJ2-1; D call uncertain. This CDR3 has 12 residues. V was trimmed by 6 bases and J by 7 bases, leaving 10 bases between them. The CDR3 region is CASRSSRNEQFF. CDR3 bases: TGTGCCAGCAGGTCTTCAAGGAATGAGCAGTTCTTC.

This clonotype was observed a handful of times. This chain links TRBV10-2 with TRBJ1-6; D may be TRBD1 (5 bases). Trimming pared 5 bases from V and 8 bases from J, leaving 13 bases between. The CDR3 consists of 14 residues. Germline values: CDR1 WSHSY, CDR2 SAAADI. The CDR3 protein is CASSPQGMDSPLHF. The CDR3 coding sequence is TGCGCCAGCAGTCCCCAGGGAATGGATTCACCCCTCCACTTT.

This clonotype was seen only a few times. Here the CDR3 reads CASSGYYGYTF. The CDR3 DNA sequence: TGTGCCAGCAGTGGATACTATGGCTACACCTTC. V gene TRBV12-3 or TRBV12-4 combines with J gene TRBJ1-2; D unresolved. The V end lost 5 bases, the J end lost 3 bases, and 4 bases lay between the germline ends. This CDR3 comprises 11 residues.

This clonotype was recorded at least ten times. V is TRBV7-2 and J is TRBJ2-3, with 8 nucleotides matching TRBD2. This CDR3 is built from 17 residues. Germline V gene sequence: CDR1 SGHTA, CDR2 FQGNSA. After removal of 0 bases from V and 1 base from J, the junction contained 6 bases not matched to a gene. The DNA of the CDR3 is TGTGCCAGCAGCTTAGCGCCGGGGGGGTGGGGCACAGATACGCAGTATTTT. Translated, it gives CASSLAPGGWGTDTQYF.

This clonotype was seen repeatedly, ten times or more. This chain connects TRBV7-2 to TRBJ2-1; possibly TRBD1 or TRBD2 for D (6 bases each). The CDR3 totals 16 residues. The V end was cut by 1 base, the J end by 7 bases, with 17 bases between. In germline, CDR1 is SGHTA, CDR2 FQGNSA. The CDR3 nucleotides read TGTGCCAGCAGCTTAGAAGCCGGGGGCGTCGAAAATGAGCAGTTCTTC. Translating gives CASSLEAGGVENEQFF.